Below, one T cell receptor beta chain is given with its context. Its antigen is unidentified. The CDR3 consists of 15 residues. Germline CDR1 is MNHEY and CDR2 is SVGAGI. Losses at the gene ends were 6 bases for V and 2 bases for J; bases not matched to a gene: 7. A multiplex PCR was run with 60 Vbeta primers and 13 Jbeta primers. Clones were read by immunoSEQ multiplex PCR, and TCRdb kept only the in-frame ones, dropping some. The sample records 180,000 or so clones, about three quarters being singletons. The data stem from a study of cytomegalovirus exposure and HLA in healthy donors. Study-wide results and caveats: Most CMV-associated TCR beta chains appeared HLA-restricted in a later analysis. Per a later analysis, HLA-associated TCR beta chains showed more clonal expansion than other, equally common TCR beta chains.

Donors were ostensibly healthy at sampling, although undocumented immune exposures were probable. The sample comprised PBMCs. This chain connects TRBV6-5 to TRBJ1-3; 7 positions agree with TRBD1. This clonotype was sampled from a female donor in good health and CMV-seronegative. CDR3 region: CASSPRQGTGNTIYF. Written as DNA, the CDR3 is TGTGCCAGCAGCCCTCGACAGGGAACTGGAAACACCATATATTTT.